This T cell receptor beta chain is drawn from a study of cytomegalovirus exposure and HLA in healthy donors (dated by TCRdb to about 2017). In terms of the full investigation: In an earlier analysis of about 560 of the donors, approximately 260 Gb of sequence data and some 120 million unique TCR beta sequences from 150 million to 200 million T cells were reported. About 320 gigabases of sequencing data and 70 million to 100 million unique TCR sequences were included in an early release covering about 700 HLA-typed donors. Of the 300 to 500 genotyped donors, 65% to 90% were placed in the genetic ancestry cluster associated with self-reported Caucasian donors. The aim of the study was to test whether cataloging public T cell receptors could identify signatures of past pathogen exposure. The study used immunosequencing to profile the T cell repertoires of approximately 690 subjects and linked those repertoires to cytomegalovirus serostatus. In addition to the first cohort of 650 to 800 subjects, a separate validation cohort of 130 or so different subjects was used. To predict cytomegalovirus infection status, the study combined high-throughput TCR immunosequencing, statistical association of individual TCRs with disease status, and machine learning. In a later analysis, previously published TCR beta repertoires from 500 to 750 donors were re-analyzed and high-resolution HLA genotyping was added so that TCR occurrence patterns could be studied. Rather than drawing on any new phenotypic data, the later analysis identified candidate immune exposures from TCR beta sequences and the way those sequences occurred across donors. In an earlier analysis of a few hundred of the donors, high-throughput TCR beta sequencing was used to judge whether each TCR beta V gene segment behaved as functional or pseudogenic. Alongside the repertoire data, information on donor age, sex, ethnicity and CMV serostatus was compiled. Genome-wide SNP genotypes for about 65% of the 666 donors were used in a later genetic analysis, which treated that subset as a discovery cohort. All discovery cohort repertoires had been generated on a single sequencing platform. HLA typing covered class I and class II loci at four-digit resolution. The number of donors typed differed by locus, with roughly 620-640 for A, B, C, DRB1 and DQB1, more than 500 for DQA1, 600 to 610 for DPA1, and under 490 for DPB1. Four or five DR-DQ haplotypes were handled as single units for association and clustering because linkage in the cohort was strong. Among roughly 400 genotyped donors of the cohort, an average of around 240,000 unique TCR beta nucleotide sequences was sequenced per donor, of which 15% to 20% were non-productive.

CDR3 length: 14 amino acids, cysteine to phenylalanine. Only CDR3 DNA remains: 42 bases, in frame from the first base. CDR1 KGHSH and CDR2 LQKENI were looked up in the germline V gene. The V end gives up 5 bases and the J end 3 bases, leaving 3 bases in the junction not matched to a gene. The library was built by means of the immunoSEQ multiplex PCR assay. For the multiplex PCR, a mixture combining 60 forward primers for TCR Vbeta segments and 13 reverse primers for TCR Jbeta segments was used. The CDR3 region of rearranged TCR beta genes was amplified from genomic DNA with a multiplex PCR assay. Amplified TCR beta libraries were sequenced as 87-base-pair reads on the Illumina HiSeq System. For the original study's pipeline: In a later analysis, tens of millions of unique TCR beta chains were counted across the roughly 670 repertoires, and around 10 million of these chains were shared by at least two donors. Raw reads were error-corrected and collapsed into unique sequences by a nearest-neighbor algorithm in which closely related sequences were merged to remove PCR and sequencing errors. To assign V, D and J gene segments, CDR3 sequences were aligned to IMGT reference sequences. For a sequence to be retained, a match of at least six nucleotides to both a V gene segment and a J gene segment was required. Rearrangements were classified as productive when the CDR3 lacked stop codons and remained in frame with V and J, and all other rearrangements were classified as non-productive. Following IMGT convention, CDR3 was defined as the stretch from the second conserved V-encoded cysteine to the conserved J-encoded phenylalanine. The earlier analysis of 587 of the donors excluded sequences that lacked an unambiguous match to a single V gene segment. An earlier analysis of under 750 of the donors called V segments functional above 56.7% productive rearrangements and segregating when the between-donor standard deviation exceeded 5%. A statistical classification framework was developed to diagnose cytomegalovirus status using the catalog of TCR beta chain sequences. V and J gene assignment, in a later analysis, came from comparing TCR nucleotide sequences with IMGT/GENE-DB human TR gene sequences. In a later analysis, CDR3 sequences and most-parsimonious VDJ recombination scenarios were assigned using the TCRdist pipeline. In a later analysis, each TCR beta chain was defined by its CDR3 amino acid sequence together with its V-gene family, and reads without a unique V-gene family were excluded. To address suspected cross-contamination and a sequencing artifact, a later analysis removed 550 to 750 highly shared, low-generation-probability nucleotide sequences. For each public chain, a later analysis derived a clonal expansion index from normalized ranks of inferred template counts within each repertoire. In a later analysis, generation probabilities were computed using a VDJ recombination model fitted to out-of-frame rearrangements, and the results were checked against IGoR. In a later analysis, hypergeometric tests were used to score TCR-TCR, TCR-HLA and TCR-CMV co-occurrence, with a repertoire-size bias correction applied to TCR pairs. In a later analysis, false discovery rates were estimated by permuting HLA or CMV assignments 20 times. In a later analysis, co-occurring TCRs were grouped with DBSCAN, and TCRdist sequence similarity was added when clustering was performed within HLA-allele-positive subsets. For co-occurrence clustering, repertoires with fewer than 30,000 or more than 120,000 public chains were excluded, along with roughly five repertoires with anomalous nucleotide sharing. TCRdb took over this immuneACCESS table, retaining in-frame rearrangements with V and J assigned. Such tables are incomplete; in checked studies, under half of the missing clones stem from an unresolved V gene, and the remainder is unexplained. Clone size and V and J calls were adopted from that table, with D and trimming inferred from the DNA. The sample table contains roughly 200,000 clones; only one count was recorded for approximately 84% of them. The ten largest clones represent about 2.6% of the sample.

With regard to this clone: The antigen it recognizes is unknown. Per-base quality was not reported, and no clone a single base away is much larger than it.

In total, around 600 healthy bone marrow donors made up the cohort. Cohort members were all nominally healthy when sampled, although unrecorded immune exposures were likely present. The donor tested CMV seronegative and was one of the 352 seronegative cohort members. Each donor provided a peripheral blood sample, and peripheral blood mononuclear cells were used for TCR beta sequencing. The Qiagen DNeasy Blood Extraction Kit was used to extract genomic DNA from the blood cell samples. Overall study results and their limits: CMV serostatus was the only immune exposure information available for the cohort. According to a later analysis, most CMV-associated TCR beta chains appeared to be HLA-restricted, and the HLA associations seemed to be driven largely by CMV exposure. The sequencing pipeline was judged likely to have produced a cluster of highly shared sequence variants as a technical artifact. In a later genetic analysis, fewer N-insertions in productive TCRs were reported among donors in an Asian-associated ancestry cluster than the approximately 710-donor mean. In a later analysis, the rate of TCR association differed among HLA loci, with DRB1 alleles having the most associated TCRs and HLA-C alleles having the fewest. The cohort was sequenced for TCR beta chains only, and without alpha or paired-chain data the features that could be detected were limited. In a later analysis, several top co-occurrence clusters were reported to appear linked to parvovirus B19, influenza, CMV and Epstein-Barr virus. When HLA alleles, especially DR and DQ, strongly co-occurred, TCR associations were difficult to assign to individual alleles. Because the 87-base-pair reads could not distinguish some IMGT-functional V segments, including TRBV6-2 and TRBV6-3, those segments were excluded. An association between a missense DCLRE1C variant and V-gene and J-gene trimming of TCR beta chains was found in a later genetic analysis and replicated in an independent cohort. Compared with equally common non-associated chains, HLA-associated TCR beta chains in a later analysis were more clonally expanded and had lower generation probabilities. A further reported finding was that TCR beta sequences accurately predicted the HLA-A and HLA-B alleles for most subjects in the first cohort. Correlated functional status among segregating V segments might reflect linkage disequilibrium, but an unknown experimental factor could not be ruled out. According to the authors, the approach could potentially be generalized to other disease states and immunological phenotypes. In vitro tests confirmed that a few of the cytomegalovirus-associated TCR beta chains recognize cytomegalovirus antigens. In a later analysis, some 18,000 TCR beta sequences were associated with specific HLA alleles at a false discovery rate of 0.05. The earlier analysis of approximately 560 of the donors excluded about 16 rarely observed V segments, including chromosome 9 orphons, because counts were too low. Because some donors lacked HLA typing at each locus, the association tests relied only on the typed subset. An earlier analysis of approximately 590 of the donors showed that most TCR beta V segments appeared in productive rearrangements either about 87% or about 30% of the time, which broadly matched IMGT annotations. Roughly uniform sequencing depth across donors was assumed in presence/absence analyses, although this assumption may not hold. The classifier was reported to diagnose cytomegalovirus status with high specificity and sensitivity in both the original and validation cohorts. A total of fewer than 200 TCR beta chains were listed by the study as associated with cytomegalovirus. Across donors, most TCR sequences were observed very rarely, whereas some public TCRs were present in many individuals.

The sequence was obtained from a female donor in good health and CMV-seronegative. What was sequenced was PBMCs. The V gene is TRBV18 and the J gene is TRBJ1-2, with 10 bases aligning to TRBD1. For the CDR3, the sequence is CASSGGQGDYGYTF. In nucleotides, the sequence is TGTGCCAGCTCAGGCGGACAGGGGGACTATGGCTACACCTTC.